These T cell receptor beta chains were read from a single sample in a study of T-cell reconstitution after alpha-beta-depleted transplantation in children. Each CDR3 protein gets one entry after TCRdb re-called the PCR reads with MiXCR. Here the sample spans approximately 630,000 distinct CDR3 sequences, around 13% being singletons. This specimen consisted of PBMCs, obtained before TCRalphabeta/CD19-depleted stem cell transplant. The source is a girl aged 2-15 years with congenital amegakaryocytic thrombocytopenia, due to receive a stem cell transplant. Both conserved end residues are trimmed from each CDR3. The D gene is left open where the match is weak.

cdr3_aa: ASSTSGRNTGELF
j_call: TRBJ2-2
v_call: TRBV12-3/TRBV12-4
d_call: TRBD2

cdr3_aa: ASSFRQQGAQRYRFHEQF
j_call: TRBJ2-1
v_call: TRBV5-1
d_call: TRBD1

cdr3_aa: ASSQLLGGTEQF
j_call: TRBJ2-1
v_call: TRBV3-1
d_call: .

cdr3_aa: ASPRAREPSGANVLT
j_call: TRBJ2-6
v_call: TRBV11-2
d_call: .

cdr3_aa: ASSLGLSDYEQY
j_call: TRBJ2-7
v_call: TRBV5-1
d_call: .

cdr3_aa: ASSLRQGWDTQY
j_call: TRBJ2-3
v_call: TRBV5-1
d_call: TRBD1

cdr3_aa: ASSFKAGVSTDTQY
j_call: TRBJ2-3
v_call: TRBV28
d_call: TRBD2

cdr3_aa: ASSFNRAYEQY
j_call: TRBJ2-7
v_call: TRBV12-3/TRBV12-4
d_call: .

cdr3_aa: ASSLRDRLYEQY
j_call: TRBJ2-7
v_call: TRBV13
d_call: TRBD1

cdr3_aa: ASIFSGEGTYEQY
j_call: TRBJ2-7
v_call: TRBV28
d_call: .

cdr3_aa: ASSLAKATPLTGELF
j_call: TRBJ2-2
v_call: TRBV5-1
d_call: .

cdr3_aa: SVGGDSLNTEAF
j_call: TRBJ1-1
v_call: TRBV29-1
d_call: TRBD1

cdr3_aa: SAAEERDITDTQY
j_call: TRBJ2-3
v_call: TRBV20-1
d_call: TRBD2

cdr3_aa: SVGSGGGQPQH
j_call: TRBJ1-5
v_call: TRBV29-1
d_call: .

cdr3_aa: ASSLVGLAGAYEQY
j_call: TRBJ2-7
v_call: TRBV7-8
d_call: TRBD2

cdr3_aa: CARGGTSSYRSGELF
j_call: TRBJ2-2
v_call: TRBV20-1
d_call: TRBD2

cdr3_aa: CARVPTVSGANVLT
j_call: TRBJ2-6
v_call: TRBV20-1
d_call: .

cdr3_aa: ASSPDRVHYGYT
j_call: TRBJ1-2
v_call: TRBV6-1
d_call: TRBD1

cdr3_aa: ASSKGLAGVETGELF
j_call: TRBJ2-2
v_call: TRBV12-3/TRBV12-4
d_call: TRBD2

cdr3_aa: ASSFIPVDEQY
j_call: TRBJ2-7
v_call: TRBV5-1
d_call: .